Each of the 29 T cell receptor beta chains below was sequenced from the same sample in a study of blood T cell repertoires in COVID-19. The protocol was immunoSEQ multiplex PCR, while the TCRdb copy is restricted to in-frame clones and leaves out a portion. The sample consists of about 79,000 clones, roughly 90% of them appearing once. What was sequenced was peripheral blood. These receptors all come from a man in his 70s with active or convalescent COVID-19.

The genes are TRBV6-2 or TRBV6-3 and TRBJ2-5, with D tentatively TRBD1 (6 bases). In germline, CDR1 is MNHEY, CDR2 SVGEGT. V was pared by 2 bases and J by 0 bases, with 10 bases between. The CDR3 length is 15 residues. In DNA form, the CDR3 reads TGTGCCAGCAGTTACCACCCAGGGGACCAAGAGACCCAGTACTTC. Translated, it gives CASSYHPGDQETQYF.

The chain joins TRBV15 to TRBJ2-7; 10 bases line up with TRBD1. The germline gives CDR1 LNHNV, CDR2 YYDKDF (reference sequence). This CDR3 has 12 amino acids. Losses at the gene ends were 6 bases for V and 5 bases for J; bases not matched to a gene: 1. The CDR3 bases are TGTGCCACCAGTGACAGGGGGCACGAGCAGTACTTC. Translated, it gives CATSDRGHEQYF.

The rearrangement links TRBV30 to TRBJ1-2; 7 bases map to TRBD1. V lost 3 bases and J lost 8; bases outside the gene matches: 6. The CDR3 is 12 amino acids. Germline lookup yields CDR1 GTSNPN and CDR2 SVGIG (reference sequence). DNA for the CDR3: TGTGCCTGGAGGGAGTACAGGGGCGGCTACACCTTC. Protein sequence: CAWREYRGGYTF.

This chain joins TRBV27 and TRBJ1-3; 8 bases match TRBD1. Trimming took 6 bases from V and 6 from J; bases not matched to a gene: 13. Germline V CDR1 and CDR2: MNHEY, SMNVEV (reference sequence). This CDR3 comprises 16 residues. The CDR3 DNA reads TGTGCCAGCAGACCCACCTGGGCAGGGGGCGTAAACACCATATATTTT. Its protein product is CASRPTWAGGVNTIYF.

This chain uses TRBV12-3 or TRBV12-4 with TRBJ2-7, with D unclear. The CDR3 length is 13 residues. Trimming pared 3 bases from V and 5 bases from J, leaving 11 bases between. This CDR3 is CASSFESGHEQYF. The CDR3, as DNA: TGTGCCAGCAGTTTTGAAAGTGGGCACGAGCAGTACTTC.

In DNA, the CDR3 is TGTGCCACCAGTGATTCAAACAGGGCTGAAGCTTTCTTT. Protein product: CATSDSNRAEAFF. This rearrangement joins TRBV24-1 to TRBJ1-1, with a possible D match to TRBD1 (6 bases). The germline gives CDR1 KGHDR, CDR2 SFDVKD. Trimming pared 2 bases from V and 6 bases from J, leaving 9 bases between. CDR3 length equals 13 residues.

The CDR3 DNA is TGTGCCAGCTCGACAGGGAGCTCTGGAAACACCATATATTTT. Translation gives CASSTGSSGNTIYF. The chain combines TRBV28 with TRBJ1-3; 7 bases are shared with TRBD1. CDR3 length: 14 residues. The trim removed 8 bases at V and 0 bases at J, leaving 4 bases unmatched. CDR1 and CDR2 (germline): MDHEN, SYDVKM.

Only one count was recorded for this clone. The genes are TRBV24-1 and TRBJ1-1, with 10 bases lining up with TRBD1. The V gene's germline CDR1 is KGHDR and CDR2 SFDVKD. V lost 2 bases and J lost 6; bases outside the gene matches: 5. The CDR3 totals 15 residues. This CDR3 is CATSDSGQGLAEAFF. The CDR3 DNA reads TGTGCCACCAGTGATTCGGGACAGGGGTTGGCTGAAGCTTTCTTT.

The rearrangement links TRBV3-1 (or the pseudogene TRBV3-2) to TRBJ2-1; D not resolved. Germline V gene sequence: CDR1 LGHDT, CDR2 YNNKEL (reference sequence). Trimming cost V 1 base and J 5 bases, with 9 bases left between them. This CDR3 has 14 amino acids. The CDR3 DNA reads TGTGCCAGCAGCCAAGCGTCGGCGGACAATGAGCAGTTCTTC. This codes for CASSQASADNEQFF.

V is TRBV27 and J is TRBJ2-1; maybe TRBD1 (7 bases). Germline CDR1 is MNHEY and CDR2 is SMNVEV (reference sequence). This CDR3 spans 18 amino acids. Trimming stripped 6 bases from V and 6 bases from J, with 27 bases between. The CDR3 region has the DNA TGTGCCAGCAGCCTAACCCCCGACAGGGTTGGTAGCGGCAATGAGCAGTTCTTC. It yields the protein CASSLTPDRVGSGNEQFF.

The chain is built from TRBV6-5 and TRBJ2-3; D is unclear. Trimming took 6 bases from V and 3 from J, leaving 7 bases between them. Per germline, CDR1 MNHEY and CDR2 SVGAGI. This CDR3 comprises 12 residues. CDR3 coding DNA: TGTGCCAGCAGCATACTGACAGATACGCAGTATTTT. Its translation: CASSILTDTQYF.

The chain combines TRBV30 with TRBJ1-3; D is perhaps TRBD1 (6 bases). The CDR3 contains 13 residues. Germline lookup yields CDR1 GTSNPN and CDR2 SVGIG (reference sequence). Trimming cost V 2 bases and J 7 bases, with 12 bases left between them. CDR3 loop: CAWSIGGGNTIYF. CDR3 in DNA: TGTGCCTGGAGTATAGGGGGAGGGAACACCATATATTTT.

This rearrangement joins TRBV30 to TRBJ2-3; 11 nucleotides match TRBD1. Germline-derived CDR1 and CDR2 are GTSNPN and SVGIG (reference sequence). The CDR3 is 14 amino acids. Losses at the gene ends were 4 bases for V and 9 bases for J; bases not matched to a gene: 9. The CDR3 DNA is TGTGCCTGGACCCCTGGACAGGGGGCGCAGACGCAGTATTTT. Protein product: CAWTPGQGAQTQYF.

The J gene is TRBJ2-1, the V gene TRBV5-1; unclear D gene. Germline CDR1 and CDR2: SGHRS and YFSETQ. The germline V and J ends were trimmed by 0 bases and 2 bases, with 3 bases remaining between them. The CDR3 runs 13 residues. CDR3 nucleotide sequence: TGCGCCAGCAGCTTGGGAGCCTACAATGAGCAGTTCTTC. This sequence encodes CASSLGAYNEQFF.

This clone is a singleton in its sample. The CDR3 loop is CASSMLGQAGELFF. The CDR3 DNA reads as TGTGCCAGTAGTATGCTGGGGCAGGCCGGGGAGCTGTTTTTT. The genes are TRBV19 and TRBJ2-2; a weak D match, TRBD1 (5 bases). The CDR3 spans 14 residues. Per germline, CDR1 LNHDA and CDR2 SQIVND (reference sequence). V was pared by 3 bases and J by 6 bases, with 11 bases between.

The V and J genes are TRBV6-5 and TRBJ1-1; D is unresolved. The germline CDR1 and CDR2 sequences are MNHEY and SVGAGI. The CDR3 totals 12 residues. Trimming left V 5 bases short and J 0 bases short, with 4 bases between. Here the CDR3 reads CASSTMNTEAFF. The DNA of the CDR3 is TGTGCCAGCAGTACTATGAACACTGAAGCTTTCTTT.

The chain joins TRBV29-1 to TRBJ1-4; D is possibly TRBD1 (5 bases). The V and J ends lost 4 bases and 6 bases respectively, with 12 bases between them. The CDR3 has 13 residues. CDR1 and CDR2 from the germline V gene are SQVTM and ANQGSEA. The CDR3 region has the DNA TGCAGCGTTGGTTTAGGGGTCGATGAAAAACTGTTTTTT. Its translation: CSVGLGVDEKLFF.

V gene TRBV6-1 combines with J gene TRBJ1-6; TRBD1 aligns across 7 bases. CDR1 and CDR2 from the germline V gene are MNHNS and SASEGT. The CDR3 is made up of 15 amino acids. Losses at the gene ends were 5 bases for V and 8 bases for J; bases not matched to a gene: 9. The CDR3 here is CASSSPTGVDSPLHF. CDR3 coding DNA: TGTGCCAGCAGTTCCCCAACAGGGGTAGATTCACCCCTCCACTTT.

The chain is built from TRBV7-2 and TRBJ1-3; maybe TRBD1 (5 bases). The V gene lost 6 bases and the J gene lost 1 base, with 10 bases spanning the gap. Germline V CDR1 and CDR2: SGHTA, FQGNSA. The CDR3 loop spans 14 amino acids. The DNA of the CDR3 is TGTGCCAGCAGGCAGACAGTGTCTGGAAACACCATATATTTT. Translating it yields CASRQTVSGNTIYF.

The chain employs TRBV3-1 (or the pseudogene TRBV3-2) and TRBJ1-5; D is undetermined. Germline values: CDR1 LGHDT, CDR2 YNNKEL (reference sequence). The CDR3 consists of 14 residues. With 6 bases removed from V and 5 bases from J, the gap between germline ends came to 14 bases. The CDR3 bases are TGTGCCAGCAGTCGGGGTCTATCGGATCAGCCCCAGCATTTT. It encodes CASSRGLSDQPQHF.

This rearrangement joins TRBV28 to TRBJ2-7; a weak D match, TRBD2 (6 bases). This CDR3 is built from 13 residues. Germline V gene data show CDR1 as MDHEN and CDR2 as SYDVKM. The V end was cut by 6 bases, the J end by 3 bases, with 12 bases between. CDR3 protein: CASRTGAYYEQYF. CDR3 sequence (DNA): TGTGCCAGCAGGACGGGAGCGTACTACGAGCAGTACTTC.

This chain joins TRBV30 and TRBJ2-2, with 7 nucleotides matching TRBD1. CDR1 and CDR2 from the germline V gene are GTSNPN and SVGIG (reference sequence). V was clipped by 5 bases and J by 12 bases; unmatched bases: 12. The CDR3 is 13 amino acids. The CDR3 bases are TGTGCCTGGGACAGGGAGCCCACCCCGAAGCTGTTTTTT. This codes for CAWDREPTPKLFF.

V usage is TRBV7-3 and J usage is TRBJ2-1, with TRBD2 identical over 8 bases. This CDR3 has 15 residues. Germline V CDR1 and CDR2: SGHTA, FQGTGA. J lost 6 bases, V lost 5 bases, and 9 bases had no gene match. The CDR3 DNA follows: TGTGCCAGCAGCCCTGTGCTAGCGGGTATCAATGAGCAGTTCTTC. Amino acid sequence: CASSPVLAGINEQFF.

This chain connects TRBV4-3 to TRBJ2-3; tentative D call: TRBD1 (6 bases). The germline V and J ends were trimmed by 1 base and 4 bases, with 9 bases remaining between them. CDR1 and CDR2 (germline): LGHNA, YSLEER. The CDR3 covers 14 residues. In DNA form, the CDR3 reads TGCGCCAGCAGCCAAGGACAGGCTTCAGATACGCAGTATTTT. It is translated as CASSQGQASDTQYF.

This chain links TRBV7-2 with TRBJ2-1; 9 bases match TRBD2. Germline CDR1 is SGHTA and CDR2 is FQGNSA. This CDR3 has 18 residues. The J segment lost 4 bases and the V segment lost 0 bases, leaving 10 bases of the junction unmatched. The CDR3, as DNA: TGTGCCAGCAGCTTAGCTCCTGCGGGAGGGAGTTTTTACAATGAGCAGTTCTTC. It encodes CASSLAPAGGSFYNEQFF.

The CDR3 nucleotides are TGTGCCAGCAGTTTCCTATGGGGCGCGGGGAGCAATCAGCCCCAGCATTTT. Amino acids: CASSFLWGAGSNQPQHF. The chain has TRBV28 and TRBJ1-5, with a weak D call TRBD1 (5 bases). This CDR3 has 17 amino acids. CDR1 MDHEN and CDR2 SYDVKM come from the germline V gene. V was pared by 3 bases and J by 1 base, with 16 bases between.

This clone came up once. The rearrangement uses TRBV7-9 and TRBJ2-3, with 8 positions matching TRBD2. In germline, CDR1 is SEHNR, CDR2 FQNEAQ (reference sequence). This CDR3 has 13 amino acids. V dropped 9 bases and J dropped 3; count of bases not matched to a gene: 5. The CDR3 spells CASGREVTDTQYF. CDR3 DNA: TGTGCCAGTGGGCGGGAGGTTACAGATACGCAGTATTTT.

This rearrangement joins TRBV3-1 (or the pseudogene TRBV3-2) to TRBJ1-2; tentatively, D is TRBD1 (6 bases). CDR3 length: 16 amino acids. Trimming left V 1 base short and J 4 bases short, with 16 bases between. Per the germline V gene, CDR1 is LGHDT and CDR2 is YNNKEL (reference sequence). The CDR3 bases are TGTGCCAGCAGCCAAGTGATCACAGGGAAATTCTATGGCTACACCTTC. As protein: CASSQVITGKFYGYTF.

This chain uses TRBV5-4 with TRBJ1-1; D is undetermined. Trimming pared 0 bases from V and 1 base from J, leaving 7 bases between. Germline assignment: CDR1 SGHNT and CDR2 YYREEE (reference sequence). The CDR3 length is 14 residues. CDR3 DNA: TGTGCCAGCAGCTTGGGCTTACAGAACACTGAAGCTTTCTTT. Translating gives CASSLGLQNTEAFF.